This T cell receptor (beta chain) was sequenced for a study of monozygotic twins with inflammatory bowel disease. Note on this clonotype: The antigen remains unidentified.

Study-wide findings and caveats: Differing immunosuppressive treatments may have added variability to patient repertoires.

Germline V CDR1 and CDR2: KGHSH, LQKENI. This CDR3 contains 15 residues. Eight cDNA synthesis reactions were run for every sample. TCRdb re-analyzed the 5' RACE reads; it lists each CDR3 protein once, without DNA. The repertoire table contains over 350,000 distinct CDR3 sequences. The sequenced sample consisted of blood. The chain carries TRBV18 and TRBJ1-2; the D call of TRBD1 rests on TCRdb alone, since no DNA is present to check it. This clonotype was sampled from a human donor with ulcerative colitis or Crohn's disease, or a healthy co-twin of an affected twin (not recorded which). CDR3 sequence reads: CASSPRTGNNYGYTF.